This TCR beta chain stems from a study of T-cell memory formation after mild COVID-19. At the level of the study: TCR clusters were largely donor specific.

This clonotype was seen repeatedly, ten times or more. After removal of 5 bases from V and 3 bases from J, the junction contained 5 bases not matched to a gene. Germline V gene data show CDR1 as SGHTA and CDR2 as FQGNSA. The CDR3 extends over 15 amino acids. After 5'RACE with constant-segment primers, TCR alpha and TCR beta cDNA libraries carrying sample barcodes and UMIs were obtained. Using its own MiXCR run on the 5' RACE reads, TCRdb lists one record per CDR3 protein. The table has tens of thousands of distinct CDR3 sequences, roughly an eighth seen once. The material sequenced was PBMCs or a T cell subset sorted from them (not recorded which). The TCR was taken from a man aged 18 to 30 who had mild COVID-19 (a few samples of this study predate the infection). Cell type and time point are not known. V usage is TRBV7-2 and J usage is TRBJ2-1, with 9 bases lining up with TRBD1. As DNA, the CDR3 is TGTGCCAGCAGCACGGGACAGGGTAACTACAATGAGCAGTTCTTC. Translation gives CASSTGQGNYNEQFF.